The 16 T cell receptor beta chains in this list originate from one sample, sequenced in a study of T cell responses to AZD1222 COVID-19 vaccine. The assay was immunoSEQ multiplex PCR, and TCRdb's table has in-frame clones only and misses some. The sample yields approximately 120,000 clones, roughly 87% seen once. Specimen: peripheral blood, collected on day 0 of AZD1222 vaccination. Receptors originate from an adult in good health.

The chain recombines TRBV7-2 with TRBJ1-2; 7 bases are shared with TRBD1. The CDR3 has 15 amino acids. Germline CDR1 reads SGHTA; CDR2 reads FQGNSA. V gave up 5 bases and J gave up 5 bases; unmatched junction bases: 11. As DNA, the CDR3 is TGTGCCAGCAGCCCCAGACCGGGACAGCAGTATGGCTACACCTTC. Its protein product is CASSPRPGQQYGYTF.

The chain has TRBV20-1 and TRBJ1-2; D remains ambiguous. Germline loops: CDR1 DFQATT, CDR2 SNEGSKA (reference sequence). V gave up 3 bases and J gave up 3 bases, with 5 bases separating them. This CDR3 spans 11 amino acids. CDR3 sequence (DNA): TGCAGTGCTAGCCCGGACTATGGCTACACCTTC. This encodes CSASPDYGYTF.

The genes are TRBV6-1 and TRBJ2-5; 11 nucleotides line up with TRBD2. Germline CDR1 reads MNHNS; CDR2 reads SASEGT. J lost 1 base, V lost 2 bases, and 0 bases had no gene match. The CDR3 is 15 residues long. CDR3 in amino acids: CASSELAGGQETQYF. In DNA form, the CDR3 reads TGTGCCAGCAGTGAACTAGCGGGGGGCCAAGAGACCCAGTACTTC.

This clone appeared once. The chain recombines TRBV4-3 with TRBJ1-1, with D possibly TRBD1 on 5 matching bases. The CDR3 has 18 amino acids. V was shortened by 0 bases and J by 3 bases, with 20 bases between the two germline ends. Germline-derived CDR1 and CDR2 are LGHNA and YSLEER. CDR3 nucleotide sequence: TGCGCCAGCAGCCAAGAAGGACTCTGGGGGGGTGAAGACACTGAAGCTTTCTTT. Translating gives CASSQEGLWGGEDTEAFF.

The chain carries TRBV28 and TRBJ1-1; 10 bases agree with TRBD1. The V gene end was trimmed by 6 bases and the J gene end by 11 bases; junction bases not matched to a gene: 6. The CDR3 spans 12 residues. The germline CDR1 and CDR2 sequences are MDHEN and SYDVKM. The CDR3 sequence is CASRTGTGAAFF. DNA for the CDR3: TGTGCCAGCAGAACCGGGACAGGGGCCGCTTTCTTT.

The chain recombines TRBV28 with TRBJ2-3, with D perhaps matching TRBD2 (6 bases). This CDR3 has 13 amino acids. CDR1 is MDHEN, CDR2 SYDVKM, per germline. V lost 10 bases and J lost 2, with 13 bases in between. CDR3 amino acids: CATRRAYTDTQYF. The CDR3 nucleotides are TGTGCCACTAGGAGGGCCTACACAGATACGCAGTATTTT.

V is TRBV11-2 and J is TRBJ2-7; D may be TRBD1 (6 bases). The CDR3 sequence is 17 residues long. Deletions cut 1 base from V and 2 bases from J, with 18 bases between. Per the germline V gene, CDR1 is SGHAT and CDR2 is FQNNGV. The CDR3 nucleotides are TGTGCCAGCAGCTTAGGGAGCCGGACAGCACATCCCTACGAGCAGTACTTC. Residues: CASSLGSRTAHPYEQYF.

To note about this clone: This sample also contains other DNA sequences that code for the same CDR3. The chain combines TRBV3-1 (or the pseudogene TRBV3-2) with TRBJ1-1; tentative D call: TRBD1 (5 bases). Germline loops: CDR1 LGHDT, CDR2 YNNKEL (reference sequence). V was shortened by 8 bases and J by 2 bases, with 6 bases between the two germline ends. The CDR3 length is 11 residues. Here the CDR3 reads CASGGNTEAFF. The DNA of the CDR3 is TGTGCCAGCGGGGGAAACACTGAAGCTTTCTTT.

This chain links TRBV6-2 or TRBV6-3 with TRBJ1-5, with D possibly TRBD1 on 5 matching bases. The CDR3 spans 18 residues. Germline V lookup: CDR1 MNHEY, CDR2 SVGEGT. V lost 2 bases and J 0 bases, leaving 17 bases between the germline ends. CDR3 region: CASSYEVGLHYSNQPQHF. The DNA of the CDR3 is TGTGCCAGCAGTTACGAGGTGGGACTTCACTATAGCAATCAGCCCCAGCATTTT.

The chain has TRBV7-2 and TRBJ1-2; 9 bases match TRBD1. This CDR3 has 14 residues. From germline, CDR1 is SGHTA and CDR2 FQGNSA. V lost 3 bases to trimming and J lost 4 bases; unmatched junction nucleotides: 3. The CDR3 protein is CASSLGTGSYGYTF. As DNA, the CDR3 is TGTGCCAGCAGCTTGGGGACAGGGAGCTATGGCTACACCTTC. Supplemented by reference TRBV7-2 and TRBJ1-2, the full variable domain reads GAGVSQSPSNKVTEKGKDVELRCDPISGHTALYWYRQSLGQGLEFLIYFQGNSAPDKSGLPSDRFSAERTGGSVSTLTIQRTQQEDSAVYLCASSLGTGSYGYTFGSGTRLTVV.

The rearrangement links TRBV18 to TRBJ2-7, with D uncertain. Trimming took 1 base from V and 3 from J, leaving 16 bases between them. Looked up from germline, CDR1 is KGHSH and CDR2 is LQKENI. This CDR3 region has 16 residues. CDR3 DNA: TGTGCCAGCTCACCACTAGAGCGATCATCCAACTACGAGCAGTACTTC. Translated: CASSPLERSSNYEQYF.

The chain recombines TRBV2 with TRBJ2-3; 9 positions agree with TRBD1. V was pared by 5 bases and J by 4 bases, with 4 bases of the junction left unmatched. Germline CDR1 and CDR2: SNHLY and FYNNEI. CDR3 length equals 14 residues. In DNA form, the CDR3 reads TGTGCCAGCAGTACCTGGACAGGGGCAGATACGCAGTATTTT. Translated, it gives CASSTWTGADTQYF.

This clone was recorded a few times. J is TRBJ2-7 and V is TRBV18; the D is unclear. The V end was cut by 3 bases, the J end by 1 base, with 16 bases between. The CDR3 is made up of 16 amino acids. Germline V gives CDR1 KGHSH, CDR2 LQKENI. The CDR3: CASSPPTARGSYEQYF. In DNA form, the CDR3 reads TGTGCCAGCTCACCGCCCACAGCCAGAGGATCCTACGAGCAGTACTTC.

V gene TRBV5-1 combines with J gene TRBJ1-1, with 10 bases aligning to TRBD1. There are 14 residues in the CDR3. V dropped 4 bases and J dropped 5; count of bases not matched to a gene: 5. The V gene's germline CDR1 is SGHRS and CDR2 YFSETQ. CDR3 sequence reads: CASSTGQGGTEAFF. The CDR3 DNA reads TGCGCCAGCAGCACCGGACAGGGGGGGACTGAAGCTTTCTTT.

The chain links TRBV6-6 to TRBJ1-1; a weak D match, TRBD1 (5 bases). The CDR3 spans 13 residues. In germline, CDR1 is MNHNY, CDR2 SVGAGI (reference sequence). The V gene lost 0 bases and the J gene lost 5 bases, with 7 bases spanning the gap. The CDR3 loop is CASSYSEGTEAFF. The CDR3 DNA sequence: TGTGCCAGCAGTTACTCAGAGGGGACTGAAGCTTTCTTT.

The chain couples TRBV28 to TRBJ1-1, with 7 bases aligning to TRBD1. With V trimmed by 6 bases and J by 0 bases, 10 bases remained unmatched. This CDR3 is 16 amino acids long. The germline CDR1 and CDR2 sequences are MDHEN and SYDVKM. DNA of the CDR3: TGTGCCAGCAGCTCTAAGACAGGGACTATGAACACTGAAGCTTTCTTT. It yields the protein CASSSKTGTMNTEAFF.